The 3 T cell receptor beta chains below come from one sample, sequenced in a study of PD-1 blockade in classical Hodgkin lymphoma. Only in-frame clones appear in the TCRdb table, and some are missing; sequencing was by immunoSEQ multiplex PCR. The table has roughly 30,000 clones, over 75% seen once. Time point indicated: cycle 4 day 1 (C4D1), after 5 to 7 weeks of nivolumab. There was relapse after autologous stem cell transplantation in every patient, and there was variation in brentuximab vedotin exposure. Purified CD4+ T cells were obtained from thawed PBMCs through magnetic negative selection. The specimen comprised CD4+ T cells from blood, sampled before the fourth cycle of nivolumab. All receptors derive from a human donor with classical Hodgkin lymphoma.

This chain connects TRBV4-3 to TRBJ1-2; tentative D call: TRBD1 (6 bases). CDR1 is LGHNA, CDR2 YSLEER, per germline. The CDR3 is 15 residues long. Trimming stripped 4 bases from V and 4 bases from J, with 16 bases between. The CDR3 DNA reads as TGCGCCAGCAGCCTCGAGCGGGGGCTTGGCTATGGCTACACCTTC. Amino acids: CASSLERGLGYGYTF.

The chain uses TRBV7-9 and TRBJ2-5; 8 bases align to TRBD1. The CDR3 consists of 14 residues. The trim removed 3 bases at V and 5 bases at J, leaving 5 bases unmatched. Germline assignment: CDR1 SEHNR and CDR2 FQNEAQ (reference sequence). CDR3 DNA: TGTGCCAGCAGCTTCGGGACAGGTCAGGAGACCCAGTACTTC. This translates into CASSFGTGQETQYF.

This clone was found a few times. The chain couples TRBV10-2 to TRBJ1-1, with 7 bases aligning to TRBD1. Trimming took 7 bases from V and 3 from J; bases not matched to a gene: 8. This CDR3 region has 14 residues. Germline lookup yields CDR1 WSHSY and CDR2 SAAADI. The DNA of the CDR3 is TGCGCCAGCATTCTTGACAGGGTACACACTGAAGCTTTCTTT. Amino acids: CASILDRVHTEAFF.